The entry that follows covers one T cell receptor beta chain sequence. The antigen is undetermined. This specimen belongs to a study of blood T cells in healthy people across ages. Points from the study as a whole: Significant beta diversity loss was already apparent by age roughly 43, declining roughly linearly.

Next came a second PCR, run for roughly 6 to 11 cycles, which used a sample-barcoded 5' primer along with a J-beta primer mix. TCRdb reprocessed the 5' RACE reads via MiXCR and lists one record per CDR3 protein. This table holds 1.5 million to 1.9 million distinct CDR3 sequences, less than 45% found once. The germline CDR1 and CDR2 sequences are SQVTM and ANQGSEA. Trimming took off 6 bases at V and 4 bases at J, with 20 bases between the two ends. The CDR3 runs 15 residues. The study isolated at least 6.5 million PBMCs from each sample. Sequenced: blood. The clonotype was recovered from a woman aged 18-29 years in good health. This rearrangement joins TRBV29-1 to TRBJ2-3, with TRBD2 as a possible D gene (6 bases). CDR3 DNA: TGCAGCGTCTCTGGGGTCGGGGGTCGCGCAGATACGCAGTATTTT. Translated, it gives CSVSGVGGRADTQYF.